Presented here are 21 T cell receptor beta chains from one specimen sequenced in a study of blood T cell repertoires in COVID-19. The data were produced by immunoSEQ multiplex PCR, yet TCRdb's version contains in-frame clones alone and is incomplete. The sample includes 390,000 or so clones, about 83% of them seen just once. Sequences were obtained from PBMCs or T cells enriched from blood (not recorded which). These receptors were taken from a woman in her fifties or sixties who had recovered from COVID-19.

J is TRBJ2-4 and V is TRBV2; the D is unclear. Trimming removed 3 bases at V and 4 bases at J, with 25 bases between. This CDR3 has 19 residues. The germline V gene encodes CDR1 SNHLY and CDR2 FYNNEI. The CDR3 bases are TGTGCCAGCAGTGACACCTTCTATCTAAGACTGCCGACTAAAAACATTCAGTACTTC. As protein: CASSDTFYLRLPTKNIQYF.

This chain uses TRBV7-9 with TRBJ2-3; 13 bases fit TRBD2. CDR3 length: 17 residues. V lost 2 bases, J lost 2 bases, and 4 bases stayed unmatched. The germline V gene has CDR1 SEHNR and CDR2 FQNEAQ (reference sequence). CDR3 DNA: TGTGCCAGCAGCTTAACTAGCGGGGGGGCCTCCACAGATACGCAGTATTTT. As protein: CASSLTSGGASTDTQYF.

This chain connects TRBV4-3 to TRBJ2-6; D gene ambiguous. V was shortened by 1 base and J by 4 bases, with 5 bases between the two germline ends. The CDR3 loop spans 14 amino acids. Germline V gives CDR1 LGHNA, CDR2 YSLEER. CDR3 nucleotide sequence: TGCGCCAGCAGCCAAGCTTCCGGGGCCAACGTCCTGACTTTC. Translating gives CASSQASGANVLTF.

V gene TRBV12-5 combines with J gene TRBJ1-2; D perhaps matches TRBD1 (6 bases). CDR1 and CDR2 from the germline V gene are LGHNT and FRNRAP. The V gene lost 1 base and the J gene lost 7 bases, with 13 bases spanning the gap. The CDR3 length is 14 residues. The CDR3 loop reads CASGLDTGIVGYTF. CDR3 in DNA: TGTGCTAGTGGTTTGGACACAGGGATCGTTGGCTACACCTTC.

The gene calls are TRBV6-5 and TRBJ2-2, with TRBD2 identical over 7 bases. In germline, CDR1 is MNHEY, CDR2 SVGAGI. V lost 0 bases to trimming and J lost 6 bases; unmatched junction nucleotides: 4. The CDR3 runs to 15 residues. The CDR3 is CASSYSREAAGELFF. CDR3 sequence (DNA): TGTGCCAGCAGTTACTCTCGGGAGGCGGCCGGGGAGCTGTTTTTT.

This sequence joins TRBV20-1 and TRBJ2-7; maybe TRBD1 (6 bases). V was shortened by 3 bases and J by 0 bases, with 9 bases between the two germline ends. This CDR3 spans 13 amino acids. Germline lookup yields CDR1 DFQATT and CDR2 SNEGSKA (reference sequence). CDR3 nucleotides: TGCAGTGCTAGTGACAGGTACTCCTACGAGCAGTACTTC. This codes for CSASDRYSYEQYF.

The chain uses TRBV7-9 and TRBJ1-6; no clear D gene. V lost 5 bases and J lost 7, with 12 bases in between. Germline CDR1 reads SEHNR; CDR2 reads FQNEAQ (reference sequence). This CDR3 has 14 residues. In DNA form, the CDR3 reads TGTGCCAGCAGCCCGGACGGACTAAATTCACCCCTCCACTTT. Translation gives CASSPDGLNSPLHF.

The chain uses TRBV29-1 and TRBJ1-2; no definite D call. The germline gives CDR1 SQVTM, CDR2 ANQGSEA. The CDR3 spans 13 residues. Between the trimmed V and J ends, which lost 5 bases and 6 bases, there was a span of 16 bases. CDR3 loop: CSVPLEATDGYTF. CDR3 bases: TGCAGCGTTCCTTTGGAGGCCACGGATGGCTACACCTTC.

V gene TRBV7-6 combines with J gene TRBJ2-5; tentatively, D is TRBD1 (6 bases). The V and J ends lost 5 bases and 2 bases respectively, with 30 bases between them. The CDR3 runs to 20 residues. The V gene's germline CDR1 is SGHVS and CDR2 FNYEAQ. Written as DNA, the CDR3 is TGTGCCAGCAGCCCCTCTGTACCGGGACACACAGGCCTCCATCAAGAGACCCAGTACTTC. Translation gives CASSPSVPGHTGLHQETQYF.

The CDR3 bases are TGTGCCACCAGTGTTGGCGGGGGGCCAACCCTCACAGATACGCAGTATTTT. Protein: CATSVGGGPTLTDTQYF. The rearrangement links TRBV24-1 to TRBJ2-3; 8 bases line up with TRBD2. V lost 5 bases, J lost 2 bases, and 11 bases stayed unmatched. This CDR3 has 17 residues. The germline CDR1 and CDR2 sequences are KGHDR and SFDVKD.

This chain joins TRBV5-1 and TRBJ2-3; possible D gene TRBD1, 5 bases. The V end lost 6 bases, the J end lost 2 bases, and 16 bases lay between the germline ends. CDR3 length: 15 amino acids. Germline assignment: CDR1 SGHRS and CDR2 YFSETQ. CDR3 in DNA: TGCGCCAGCAATCCTGTTGGGGCCCTCACAGATACGCAGTATTTT. Translation: CASNPVGALTDTQYF.

The rearrangement joins TRBV2 to TRBJ1-1; D is undetermined. Germline lookup yields CDR1 SNHLY and CDR2 FYNNEI. The ends were cut back, 10 bases at V and 5 bases at J, with 20 bases in the middle. The CDR3 covers 14 residues. CDR3 coding DNA: TGTGCCACCCACGGAGAGGGCCGGGGAACTGAAGCTTTCTTT. It codes for CATHGEGRGTEAFF.

The J gene is TRBJ2-1, the V gene TRBV19; 9 bases align to TRBD1. The CDR3 has 12 residues. The V and J ends lost 6 bases and 7 bases, in that order; junction bases with no gene match: 1. Germline V gene data show CDR1 as LNHDA and CDR2 as SQIVND (reference sequence). The CDR3 loop is CASRGQGNEQFF. Written as DNA, the CDR3 is TGTGCCAGTAGAGGACAGGGGAATGAGCAGTTCTTC.

This sequence joins TRBV27 and TRBJ1-2; TRBD1 agrees at 9 bases. Germline CDR1 reads MNHEY; CDR2 reads SMNVEV (reference sequence). V was pared by 5 bases and J by 4 bases, with 14 bases of the junction left unmatched. The CDR3 runs 17 residues. The CDR3 DNA reads TGTGCCAGCAGTCCCGGACAGGGGTTCGGAGTCGCCTATGGCTACACCTTC. Translating it yields CASSPGQGFGVAYGYTF.

The V call is TRBV5-1, the J call TRBJ2-7; TRBD1 matches 7 bases. V lost 1 base to trimming and J lost 1 base; unmatched junction nucleotides: 14. CDR1 and CDR2 from the germline V gene are SGHRS and YFSETQ. There are 18 residues in the CDR3. In DNA form, the CDR3 reads TGCGCCAGCAGCTTGTATCGTCTCGGGACAGTTATGTCCTACGAGCAGTACTTC. Translation gives CASSLYRLGTVMSYEQYF.

In its sample, this clone was seen once. V usage is TRBV7-9 and J usage is TRBJ1-1; TRBD1 agrees at 7 bases. The CDR3 consists of 18 residues. With 4 bases clipped from V and 0 bases from J, the junction kept 14 bases outside the gene matches. CDR1 and CDR2 (germline): SEHNR, FQNEAQ (reference sequence). CDR3: CASSSLPGQQGMNTEAFF. Written as DNA, the CDR3 is TGTGCCAGCAGCTCCTTACCGGGACAGCAAGGGATGAACACTGAAGCTTTCTTT.

This clone was seen only a few times. This chain links TRBV28 with TRBJ1-1, with D tentatively TRBD1 (5 bases). This CDR3 region has 12 residues. V was pared by 7 bases and J by 8 bases, with 14 bases between. CDR1 and CDR2 (germline): MDHEN, SYDVKM. In DNA form, the CDR3 reads TGTGCCAGCACATCGGATAAGGGGGAAGCTTTCTTT. Amino acid sequence: CASTSDKGEAFF.

V usage is TRBV18 and J usage is TRBJ1-1; 7 bases align to TRBD1. This CDR3 has 15 residues. Germline lookup yields CDR1 KGHSH and CDR2 LQKENI. Germline trimming cut 1 base from V and 1 base from J; bases unmatched to any gene: 3. CDR3 sequence reads: CASSPLGTENTEAFF. The CDR3 nucleotides are TGTGCCAGCTCACCACTTGGGACAGAGAACACTGAAGCTTTCTTT.

The CDR3 loop is CAWSPGAYEQYF. The CDR3, as DNA: TGTGCCTGGAGCCCCGGGGCCTACGAGCAGTACTTC. The V and J genes are TRBV30 and TRBJ2-7; D perhaps matches TRBD2 (5 bases). Trimming shortened V by 3 bases and J by 2 bases, and 8 bases separated the two germline ends. There are 12 residues in the CDR3. CDR1 GTSNPN and CDR2 SVGIG come from the germline V gene (reference sequence).

The sample holds many counts of this clone. The CDR3 nucleotides are TGTGCCAGCAGTTACGGGACAGGGAGCACTGAAGCTTTCTTT. Its protein product is CASSYGTGSTEAFF. The chain recombines TRBV6-5 with TRBJ1-1; 9 nucleotides line up with TRBD1. Trimming cost V 2 bases and J 4 bases; bases outside gene matches: 2. CDR3 size: 14 residues. The germline gives CDR1 MNHEY, CDR2 SVGAGI.

The CDR3: CASMPDSSNTEAFF. CDR3 coding DNA: TGTGCCAGCATGCCAGATTCATCGAACACTGAAGCTTTCTTT. J is TRBJ1-1 and V is TRBV2; no definite D call. This CDR3 is 14 amino acids long. The V end was cut by 7 bases, the J end by 1 base, with 13 bases between. Germline CDR1 SNHLY, CDR2 FYNNEI.